This TCR beta chain was documented in a study of beta chain features in type 1 diabetes. General study findings and limits: Moderately but significantly shorter TCRB CDR3s were found in Type 1 diabetes patients in all four CD4+ subsets. Researchers reported that naive, central memory and Treg TCRB repertoires appeared more similar in patients than in healthy donors. In type 1 diabetes patients, VDJ junctions had fewer insertions; deletions at these junctions were more frequent.

Populations obtained by sorting all exceeded 95% purity. Of the isolated RNA, all was reverse transcribed, and so the sequenced material was expressed TCRB transcripts. The data were produced by immunoSEQ multiplex PCR, yet TCRdb's version contains in-frame clones alone and is incomplete. The sample consists of 500,000 to 700,000 clones, 15% to 18% of them appearing once. This clone was found a few times. Its cognate antigen is unknown. From germline, CDR1 is SEHNR and CDR2 FQNEAQ (reference sequence). V dropped 4 bases and J dropped 6 bases, with 15 bases sitting between them. CDR3 size: 15 residues. The chain employs TRBV7-9 and TRBJ2-2; D may be TRBD1 (5 bases). Sample: naive CD4+ T cells from blood. The sequence derives from a man aged 18 to 29 in good health. CDR3 protein: CASSSPGPQAGELFF. DNA for the CDR3: TGTGCCAGCAGCTCCCCGGGCCCACAGGCCGGGGAGCTGTTTTTT.